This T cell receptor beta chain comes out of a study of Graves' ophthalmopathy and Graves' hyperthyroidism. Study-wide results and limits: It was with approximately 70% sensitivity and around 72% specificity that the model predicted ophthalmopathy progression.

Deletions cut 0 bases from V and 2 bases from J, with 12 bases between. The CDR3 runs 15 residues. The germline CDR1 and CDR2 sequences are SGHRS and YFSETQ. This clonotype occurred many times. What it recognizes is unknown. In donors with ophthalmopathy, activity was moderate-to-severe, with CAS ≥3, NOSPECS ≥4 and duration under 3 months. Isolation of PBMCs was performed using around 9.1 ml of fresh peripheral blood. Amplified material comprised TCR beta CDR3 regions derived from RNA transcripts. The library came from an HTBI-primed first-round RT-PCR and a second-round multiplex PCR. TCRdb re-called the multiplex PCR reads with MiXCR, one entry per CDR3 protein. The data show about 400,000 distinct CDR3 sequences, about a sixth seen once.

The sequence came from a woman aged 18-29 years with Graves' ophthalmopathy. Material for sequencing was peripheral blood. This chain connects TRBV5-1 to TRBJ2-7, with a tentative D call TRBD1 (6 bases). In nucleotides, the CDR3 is TGCGCCAGCAGCTTGGGGGGGCAGGGAGCCTACGAGCAGTACTTC. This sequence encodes CASSLGGQGAYEQYF.